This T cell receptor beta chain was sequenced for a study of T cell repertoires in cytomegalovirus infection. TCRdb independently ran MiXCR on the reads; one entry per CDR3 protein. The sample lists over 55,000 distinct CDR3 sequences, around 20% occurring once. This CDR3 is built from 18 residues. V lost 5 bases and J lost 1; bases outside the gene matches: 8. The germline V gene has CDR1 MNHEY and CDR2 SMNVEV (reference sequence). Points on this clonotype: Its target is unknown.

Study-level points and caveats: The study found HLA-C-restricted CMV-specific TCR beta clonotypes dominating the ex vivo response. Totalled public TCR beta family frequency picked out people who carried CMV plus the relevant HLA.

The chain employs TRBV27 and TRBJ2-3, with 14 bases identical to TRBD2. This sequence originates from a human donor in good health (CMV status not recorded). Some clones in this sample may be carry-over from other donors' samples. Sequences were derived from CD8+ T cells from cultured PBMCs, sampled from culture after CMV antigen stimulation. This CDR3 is CASSPYRLAGGRTDTQYF. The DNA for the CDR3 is TGTGCCAGCAGTCCCTACCGACTAGCGGGGGGGCGCACAGATACGCAGTATTTT.